This T cell receptor beta chain was captured by sequencing in a study of shared clonotypes between healthy human individuals. Germline lookup yields CDR1 MNHEY and CDR2 SMNVEV (reference sequence). The CDR3 is made up of 18 amino acids. Trimming took 2 bases from V and 14 from J, leaving 28 bases between them. Authors' data handling: Junction-only immunoSEQ sequences carried no quality scores, so filtering differed. Libraries were prepared by immunoSEQ multiplex PCR; TCRdb keeps only in-frame clonotypes and omits some of them. The D gene and trimming were derived from the DNA, and the V and J assignments and clone size from that table. The sample contains about 2.4 million clones, 93% of which appear only once. Points on this clone: What it recognizes is unknown.

Regarding the study as a whole: The study found lower generation probabilities in non-shared clonotypes than in those shared by all four donors.

J is TRBJ1-6 and V is TRBV27; D perhaps matches TRBD1 (5 bases). The sequence derives from a man between 18 and 35 years old in good health. Some clones in this sample may be carry-over from other donors' samples. Sequences were obtained from naive CD4+ T cells from PBMCs. Subset meaning: CD45RA+ positively selected. CDR3 DNA: TGTGCCAGCAGTTTAAAAGCCTTGGGGCGGGAGAGGGCTATATCCCTCCACTTT. Its translation: CASSLKALGRERAISLHF.